The 21 T cell receptor beta chains presented below share a single source sample, sequenced in a study of beta chain features in type 1 diabetes. Expressed TCRB transcripts were sequenced because the entire RNA isolate underwent reverse transcription. TCRdb's table, derived via immunoSEQ multiplex PCR, lists solely in-frame clones and lacks some. The sample carries more than 300,000 clones, around 16% recorded once. The sequenced sample was naive CD4+ T cells from blood. The source is a woman between 18 and 29 years old in good health.

The gene calls are TRBV7-2 and TRBJ1-1, with D uncertain. This CDR3 contains 14 residues. CDR1 and CDR2 (germline): SGHTA, FQGNSA. V was pared by 0 bases and J by 5 bases, with 10 bases between. The CDR3 here is CASSLAYPGTEAFF. The CDR3 region has the DNA TGTGCCAGCAGCTTAGCCTACCCGGGGACTGAAGCTTTCTTT.

This clone was seen more than once but under ten times. The chain joins TRBV28 to TRBJ2-7; 11 bases are a match to TRBD1. After removal of 9 bases from V and 1 base from J, the junction contained 2 bases not matched to a gene. Germline loops: CDR1 MDHEN, CDR2 SYDVKM. This CDR3 comprises 13 residues. The CDR3, as DNA: TGTGCCAGTGGACAGGGGGCATCCTACGAGCAGTACTTC. As protein: CASGQGASYEQYF.

There are a few counts of this clone. The chain joins TRBV6-5 to TRBJ2-3; no clear D gene. This CDR3 contains 13 residues. V was pared by 7 bases and J by 0 bases, with 8 bases between. Germline V lookup: CDR1 MNHEY, CDR2 SVGAGI. CDR3: CASMQESTDTQYF. As DNA, the CDR3 is TGTGCCAGCATGCAGGAAAGCACAGATACGCAGTATTTT.

The gene calls are TRBV7-2 and TRBJ2-1, with D tentatively TRBD1 (5 bases). Trimming cost V 2 bases and J 10 bases, with 9 bases left between them. Per germline, CDR1 SGHTA and CDR2 FQGNSA. There are 12 residues in the CDR3. CDR3 DNA: TGTGCCAGCAGCTTAAGCGACAGAGAGCAGTTCTTC. Its protein is CASSLSDREQFF.

This clone was counted only a few times. This chain connects TRBV5-5 to TRBJ2-5; maybe TRBD2 (6 bases). This CDR3 is built from 14 residues. The germline V and J ends were trimmed by 0 bases and 5 bases, with 11 bases remaining between them. Germline-derived CDR1 and CDR2 are SGHKS and YYEKEE (reference sequence). The CDR3 bases are TGTGCCAGCAGCTTGGCCGGGGGAGGCGAGACCCAGTACTTC. Residues: CASSLAGGGETQYF.

This clone was seen more than once but under ten times. Distinct nucleotide sequences in the sample also encode this CDR3. The chain couples TRBV28 to TRBJ2-1; TRBD1 matches 9 bases. Unmatched junction bases numbered 3, after V lost 4 bases and J lost 8 bases. Germline lookup yields CDR1 MDHEN and CDR2 SYDVKM. The CDR3 contains 13 residues. CDR3: CASSSGQGYEQFF. The CDR3 DNA reads as TGTGCCAGCAGTTCGGGACAGGGCTATGAGCAGTTCTTC.

The genes are TRBV30 and TRBJ2-6; the match to TRBD1 covers 10 bases. After removal of 0 bases from V and 4 bases from J, the junction contained 3 bases not matched to a gene. Per the germline V gene, CDR1 is GTSNPN and CDR2 is SVGIG (reference sequence). The CDR3 runs 16 residues. Written as DNA, the CDR3 is TGTGCCTGGAGTGTGGGGACAGGGGCCGGGGCCAACGTCCTGACTTTC. Translated: CAWSVGTGAGANVLTF.

The chain is built from TRBV4-1 and TRBJ2-1; 9 nucleotides agree with TRBD1. The germline V gene encodes CDR1 MGHRA and CDR2 YSYEKL. The CDR3 runs 17 residues. The trim removed 1 base at V and 4 bases at J, leaving 8 bases unmatched. The CDR3 reads CASSQGRGTGLYNEQFF. The CDR3, as DNA: TGCGCCAGCAGCCAAGGTCGTGGGACAGGGCTGTACAATGAGCAGTTCTTC.

This clone was counted a few times. J is TRBJ2-4 and V is TRBV19, with 8 bases fitting TRBD1. V gave up 5 bases and J gave up 6 bases; unmatched junction bases: 9. Germline loops: CDR1 LNHDA, CDR2 SQIVND (reference sequence). The CDR3 has 15 amino acids. CDR3: CASSRSRTGTNIQYF. The CDR3 DNA sequence: TGTGCCAGTAGTCGATCTAGGACAGGGACAAACATTCAGTACTTC. The full variable domain, in which reference TRBV19 and TRBJ2-4 provide the parts outside the CDR3, is DGGITQSPKYLFRKEGQNVTLSCEQNLNHDAMYWYRQDPGQGLRLIYYSQIVNDFQKGDIAEGYSVSREKKESFPLTVTSAQKNPTAFYLCASSRSRTGTNIQYFGAGTRLSVL.

V gene TRBV18 combines with J gene TRBJ2-7; 9 nucleotides match TRBD1. This CDR3 has 15 amino acids. V shed 3 bases, J shed 3 bases, and the junction held 6 bases outside the gene matches. Germline CDR1 KGHSH, CDR2 LQKENI. Written as DNA, the CDR3 is TGTGCCAGCTCACCCCTTCCGGGACAGGGCTACGAGCAGTACTTC. It yields the protein CASSPLPGQGYEQYF. The whole variable domain, filled in from reference TRBV18 and TRBJ2-7, reads NAGVMQNPRHLVRRRGQEARLRCSPMKGHSHVYWYRQLPEEGLKFMVYLQKENIIDESGMPKERFSAEFPKEGPSILRIQQVVRGDSAAYFCASSPLPGQGYEQYFGPGTRLTVT.

J is TRBJ1-3 and V is TRBV9, with D maybe TRBD1 (6 bases). The germline V and J ends were trimmed by 4 bases and 0 bases, with 11 bases remaining between them. This CDR3 has 15 residues. CDR1 and CDR2 from the germline V gene are SGDLS and YYNGEE. The CDR3 spells CASSLQGHSGNTIYF. CDR3 DNA: TGTGCCAGCAGCCTACAGGGCCACTCTGGAAACACCATATATTTT.

This clone was detected only once. The chain has TRBV11-2 and TRBJ2-7; TRBD2 aligns across 8 bases. The germline CDR1 and CDR2 sequences are SGHAT and FQNNGV. This CDR3 is built from 15 residues. V gave up 5 bases and J gave up 0 bases; unmatched junction bases: 6. The CDR3: CASSRTSGPSYEQYF. The DNA of the CDR3 is TGTGCCAGCAGCCGAACTAGCGGTCCCTCCTACGAGCAGTACTTC.

This clone was counted a few times. The CDR3 nucleotides are TGCGCCAGCAGCATTCGAATTACAGGGATCACCGGGGAGCTGTTTTTT. It specifies CASSIRITGITGELFF. The chain joins TRBV5-1 to TRBJ2-2; the D gene is possibly TRBD1 (6 bases). CDR1 is SGHRS, CDR2 YFSETQ, per germline. The V end was cut by 4 bases, the J end by 4 bases, with 17 bases between. CDR3 length: 16 residues.

The chain links TRBV20-1 to TRBJ2-3; TRBD1 matches at 8 bases. CDR3 length equals 11 residues. Per germline, CDR1 DFQATT and CDR2 SNEGSKA (reference sequence). The CDR3 nucleotides read TGCACCGCCGGACAGGGTGATACGCAGTATTTT. This codes for CTAGQGDTQYF.

This clone has more than one count but fewer than ten. The chain carries TRBV28 and TRBJ2-7, with 7 bases identical to TRBD1. Losses at the gene ends were 6 bases for V and 3 bases for J; bases not matched to a gene: 11. Per the germline V gene, CDR1 is MDHEN and CDR2 is SYDVKM. This CDR3 spans 15 amino acids. CDR3 residues: CASRSTGTANYEQYF. The CDR3, as DNA: TGTGCCAGCAGATCGACGGGGACAGCGAACTACGAGCAGTACTTC.

This clone was seen a handful of times. The rearrangement links TRBV19 to TRBJ2-1; 14 nucleotides match TRBD2. The CDR3 length is 16 residues. J gave up 7 bases and V 8 bases, and 10 bases lay outside the gene matches. Germline V gene lookup returns CDR1 LNHDA and CDR2 SQIVND (reference sequence). In nucleotides, the CDR3 is TGTGCCAGTCGGAGTCCAGGACTAGCGGGAGGTAATGAGCAGTTCTTC. It codes for CASRSPGLAGGNEQFF.

To note about this clone: Additional DNA sequences in this sample encode the identical CDR3. The rearrangement links TRBV6-1 to TRBJ2-7; 13 bases fit TRBD2. Germline CDR1 is MNHNS and CDR2 is SASEGT. Unmatched junction bases numbered 1, after V lost 5 bases and J lost 3 bases. The CDR3 consists of 14 residues. CDR3 residues: CASSRTSGSYEQYF. The CDR3 DNA follows: TGTGCCAGCAGTCGGACTAGCGGGAGCTACGAGCAGTACTTC.

The table lists this clone with a few counts. This chain connects TRBV4-1 to TRBJ2-7; 9 nucleotides line up with TRBD2. V was pared by 0 bases and J by 5 bases, with 8 bases of the junction left unmatched. The CDR3 runs 16 residues. Germline lookup yields CDR1 MGHRA and CDR2 YSYEKL. The CDR3 DNA reads as TGCGCCAGCAGCCAAGATCGGGCGGGAGGGCCCAACGAGCAGTACTTC. It encodes CASSQDRAGGPNEQYF.

This clone showed up just a few times. For the CDR3, the DNA is TGTGCCAGCAGCCCGGGACTAGCGGGAGGAGATACGCAGTATTTT. As protein: CASSPGLAGGDTQYF. The chain joins TRBV5-5 to TRBJ2-3; TRBD2 agrees at 15 bases. Germline V gene data show CDR1 as SGHKS and CDR2 as YYEKEE (reference sequence). The junction had 2 bases not matched to a gene; V was cut back by 4 bases and J by 5 bases. The CDR3 is 15 amino acids.

In this sample, this clone turned up a few times. The chain combines TRBV10-3 with TRBJ1-2, with unresolved D. Germline CDR1 ENHRY, CDR2 SYGVKD. This CDR3 is built from 13 residues. V dropped 4 bases and J dropped 1 base, with 7 bases sitting between them. CDR3 residues: CAISGERNYGYTF. CDR3 bases: TGTGCCATCAGTGGGGAGCGTAACTATGGCTACACCTTC.

The chain recombines TRBV19 with TRBJ2-3; D is perhaps TRBD1 (5 bases). Trimming took off 5 bases at V and 0 bases at J, with 12 bases between the two ends. CDR1 and CDR2 (germline): LNHDA, SQIVND (reference sequence). This CDR3 has 15 residues. The CDR3: CASSETASSTDTQYF. Written as DNA, the CDR3 is TGTGCCAGTAGTGAGACAGCCTCTAGCACAGATACGCAGTATTTT. Looking up the rest from reference TRBV19 and TRBJ2-3 gives the full variable domain: DGGITQSPKYLFRKEGQNVTLSCEQNLNHDAMYWYRQDPGQGLRLIYYSQIVNDFQKGDIAEGYSVSREKKESFPLTVTSAQKNPTAFYLCASSETASSTDTQYFGPGTRLTVL.